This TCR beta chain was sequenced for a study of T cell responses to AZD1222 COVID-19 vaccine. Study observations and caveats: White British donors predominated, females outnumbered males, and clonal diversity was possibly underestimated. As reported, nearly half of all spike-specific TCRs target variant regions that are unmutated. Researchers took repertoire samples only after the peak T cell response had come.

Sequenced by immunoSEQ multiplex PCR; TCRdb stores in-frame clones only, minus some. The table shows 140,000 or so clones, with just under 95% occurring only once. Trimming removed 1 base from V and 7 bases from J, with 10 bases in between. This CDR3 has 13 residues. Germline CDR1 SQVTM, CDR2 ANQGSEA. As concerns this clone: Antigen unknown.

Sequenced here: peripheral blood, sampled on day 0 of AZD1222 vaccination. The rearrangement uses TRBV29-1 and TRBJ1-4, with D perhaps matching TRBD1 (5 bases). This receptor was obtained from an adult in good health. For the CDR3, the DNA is TGCAGCGTTGAAGCTATAAGGGGTGAAAAACTGTTTTTT. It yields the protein CSVEAIRGEKLFF.